Here is one TCR beta chain with its context. This entry is derived from a study of control samples from healthy donors and cancer patients. V lost 2 bases to trimming and J lost 7 bases, with 11 bases between them. From germline, CDR1 is GTSNPN and CDR2 SVGIG (reference sequence). The CDR3 has 12 amino acids. Measured with immunoSEQ multiplex PCR; TCRdb has only the in-frame clones, and not every one. Here the sample spans about 150,000 clones, roughly 93% being singletons. The sequence was collected from a man aged 18 to 35 in good health. The gene calls are TRBV30 and TRBJ1-2; a possible D gene is TRBD1 (5 bases). Sequenced material: blood. The DNA for the CDR3 is TGTGCCTGGAGTCAGGGTGTGGTTGGCTACACCTTC. It specifies CAWSQGVVGYTF.